The rows below give T cell receptor beta chains drawn from one sample of a study of T-cell memory formation after mild COVID-19. TCRdb fed the 5' RACE reads into MiXCR, producing one record per CDR3 protein. The table includes around 400,000 distinct CDR3 sequences, less than 25% detected once. Sequenced: PBMCs or a T cell subset sorted from them (not recorded which). These receptors came from an adult woman who had mild COVID-19 (a few samples of this study predate the infection). Cell type and time point are not known. The CDR3 runs from the conserved cysteine through the conserved F or W. Fields, in order: D gene, V gene, J gene, clone size, CDR3 protein, CDR3 DNA. The D gene is left open where the match is weak. Clone sizes are given selectively: once, few, many, or a class where the clone is expanded.

>TRBD1|TRBV5-1|TRBJ1-1|few
CASRNKQGWAFF
TGCGCCAGCAGGAATAAACAGGGGTGGGCTTTCTTT
>-|TRBV5-1|TRBJ2-3|-
CASSSPQAADTQYF
TGCGCCAGCAGCTCCCCACAGGCGGCAGATACGCAGTATTTT
>-|TRBV12-3/TRBV12-4|TRBJ2-3|-
CASSLLGTQYF
TGTGCCAGCAGTTTACTCGGTACGCAGTATTTT
>-|TRBV9|TRBJ2-7|-
CASSVAASYEQYF
TGTGCCAGCAGCGTAGCGGCCTCCTACGAGCAGTACTTC
>-|TRBV21-1|TRBJ1-5|few
CASSKAGDMGRQPQHF
TGTGCCAGCAGCAAAGCTGGGGACATGGGGAGGCAGCCCCAGCATTTT
>-|TRBV2|TRBJ2-3|-
CASSERRGSTDTQYF
TGTGCCAGCAGTGAGAGGAGGGGAAGCACAGATACGCAGTATTTT
>-|TRBV20-1|TRBJ1-1|-
CSARGRGHTEAFF
TGCAGTGCTAGAGGCAGGGGACACACTGAAGCTTTCTTT
>-|TRBV9|TRBJ2-2|few
CASSAFSRGNTGELFF
TGTGCCAGCAGCGCCTTCTCCCGGGGGAACACCGGGGAGCTGTTTTTT
>-|TRBV7-2|TRBJ2-3|-
CASSLVGGAPDTQYF
TGTGCCAGCAGCTTAGTAGGGGGAGCCCCAGATACGCAGTATTTT
>TRBD2|TRBV28|TRBJ2-7|-
CASSRDYLDEQYF
TGTGCCAGCAGTCGGGACTATTTGGACGAGCAGTACTTC
>-|TRBV7-9|TRBJ1-6|few
CASSVGRESPLHF
TGTGCCAGCAGCGTAGGACGGGAATCACCCCTCCACTTT
>-|TRBV6-2/TRBV6-3|TRBJ2-5|once
CASSYLAGFQETQYF
TGTGCCAGCAGTTATCTGGCGGGCTTCCAAGAGACCCAGTACTTC
>TRBD1|TRBV12-3/TRBV12-4|TRBJ1-6|few
CASSFRTGRSPLHF
TGTGCCAGCAGTTTCAGGACAGGGCGTTCACCCCTCCACTTT
>-|TRBV4-2|TRBJ2-1|-
CASSQDQTAQFF
TGTGCCAGCAGCCAAGATCAAACAGCCCAGTTCTTC
>-|TRBV6-5|TRBJ2-1|few
CASSYSVSYNEQFF
TGTGCCAGCAGTTACTCGGTTAGCTACAATGAGCAGTTCTTC
>-|TRBV12-3/TRBV12-4|TRBJ2-3|few
CASWTDSLDTQYF
TGTGCCAGCTGGACAGACTCACTTGATACGCAGTATTTT
>-|TRBV6-6|TRBJ1-1|-
CASSWAGATTEAFF
TGTGCCAGCAGTTGGGCAGGGGCGACTACTGAAGCTTTCTTT
>TRBD2|TRBV5-1|TRBJ2-3|-
CASSLGSGVSTDTQYF
TGCGCCAGCAGCTTGGGTAGCGGGGTGAGCACAGATACGCAGTATTTT
>-|TRBV15|TRBJ1-4|-
CATSRENRLRDVGEKLFF
TGTGCCACCAGCAGAGAAAATAGGCTCAGGGACGTGGGTGAAAAACTGTTTTTT
>TRBD2|TRBV7-9|TRBJ2-3|-
CASSDRTSGRYTDTQYF
TGTGCCAGCAGCGACAGGACTAGCGGACGATACACAGATACGCAGTATTTT
>TRBD1|TRBV19|TRBJ1-2|few
CASSIATGVNYGYTF
TGTGCCAGTAGTATAGCTACAGGGGTAAACTATGGCTACACCTTC
>TRBD1|TRBV12-3/TRBV12-4|TRBJ2-5|few
CASNAGQGGETQYF
TGTGCCAGCAACGCGGGACAGGGGGGCGAGACCCAGTACTTC
>-|TRBV24-1|TRBJ2-3|few
CATSDPGTSTDTQYF
TGTGCCACCAGTGACCCCGGGACTAGCACAGATACGCAGTATTTT